These 29 T cell receptor beta chains originate from one sample sequenced in a study of T-cell reconstitution after alpha-beta-depleted transplantation in children. Unique molecular identifiers tagged the TCRbeta library. TCRdb independently ran MiXCR on the PCR reads; one entry per CDR3 protein. The table has more than 400,000 distinct CDR3 sequences, around 46% seen once; the top ten hold approximately 25%. The input for sequencing was PBMCs, taken before TCRalphabeta/CD19-depleted stem cell transplant. The receptors derive from a girl aged 2 to 10 with aplastic anemia, due to receive a stem cell transplant.

The V call is TRBV5-6, the J call TRBJ2-2; D is possibly TRBD1 (5 bases). V gave up 0 bases and J gave up 6 bases, with 9 bases separating them. The germline CDR1 and CDR2 sequences are SGHDT and YYEEEE. This CDR3 is 14 amino acids long. The DNA of the CDR3 is TGTGCCAGCAGCTTGGACAGGTCGGCCGGGGAGCTGTTTTTT. It is translated as CASSLDRSAGELFF.

The gene calls are TRBV20-1 and TRBJ1-1; D gene ambiguous. The germline gives CDR1 DFQATT, CDR2 SNEGSKA (reference sequence). The CDR3 consists of 12 residues. V was clipped by 3 bases and J by 2 bases, with 7 bases between them. CDR3 residues: CSARSANTEAFF. CDR3 nucleotide sequence: TGCAGTGCTAGGTCAGCCAACACTGAAGCTTTCTTT.

This clonotype showed up many times. The rearrangement links TRBV20-1 to TRBJ2-7; the D gene is possibly TRBD1 (6 bases). The CDR3 is 13 residues long. In germline, CDR1 is DFQATT, CDR2 SNEGSKA (reference sequence). Trimming shortened V by 2 bases and J by 0 bases, and 8 bases separated the two germline ends. The CDR3 reads CSARRGISYEQYF. The CDR3, as DNA: TGCAGTGCTAGAAGGGGGATCTCCTACGAGCAGTACTTC.

This chain uses TRBV28 with TRBJ2-7; D remains ambiguous. Germline values: CDR1 MDHEN, CDR2 SYDVKM. V lost 6 bases and J lost 3, with 15 bases in between. The CDR3 length is 14 residues. The CDR3 bases are TGTGCCAGCAGCTTCCCCGACCTCGGCTACGAGCAGTACTTC. Its translation is CASSFPDLGYEQYF. Full variable domain (missing parts from reference TRBV28 and TRBJ2-7): DVKVTQSSRYLVKRTGEKVFLECVQDMDHENMFWYRQDPGLGLRLIYFSYDVKMKEKGDIPEGYSVSREKKERFSLILESASTNQTSMYLCASSFPDLGYEQYFGPGTRLTVT.

V is TRBV11-2 and J is TRBJ2-1; 16 bases map to TRBD2. After removal of 6 bases from V and 0 bases from J, the junction contained 8 bases not matched to a gene. CDR1 and CDR2 from the germline V gene are SGHAT and FQNNGV. The CDR3 spans 19 residues. The CDR3 loop is CASRGLAGGVASSYNEQFF. DNA of the CDR3: TGTGCCAGCAGGGGACTAGCGGGAGGGGTCGCTAGCTCCTACAATGAGCAGTTCTTC.

This clonotype was picked up many times. The chain has TRBV29-1 and TRBJ1-1, with unresolved D. The CDR3 extends over 12 amino acids. Trimming took 3 bases from V and 3 from J, leaving 8 bases between them. CDR1 is SQVTM, CDR2 ANQGSEA, per germline. The CDR3 reads CSVDPEDTEAFF. CDR3 nucleotides: TGCAGCGTTGATCCGGAAGACACTGAAGCTTTCTTT.

The V call is TRBV5-4, the J call TRBJ2-1, with 10 positions matching TRBD2. The CDR3 runs to 15 residues. The V and J ends lost 5 bases and 5 bases, in that order; junction bases with no gene match: 7. Germline values: CDR1 SGHNT, CDR2 YYREEE (reference sequence). CDR3 sequence: CASRTLAGDNNEQFF. Here the CDR3 DNA reads TGTGCCAGCAGAACTCTAGCGGGAGATAACAATGAGCAGTTCTTC.

This clonotype was picked up a small number of times. The CDR3 protein is CASSAGPAYEQYF. The CDR3 region has the DNA TGTGCCAGCAGCGCAGGGCCCGCCTACGAGCAGTACTTC. The rearrangement joins TRBV27 to TRBJ2-7, with a tentative D call TRBD1 (5 bases). The V end was cut by 6 bases, the J end by 2 bases, with 11 bases between. Per the germline V gene, CDR1 is MNHEY and CDR2 is SMNVEV (reference sequence). This CDR3 comprises 13 residues.

This clonotype was seen only a few times. The chain joins TRBV7-2 to TRBJ2-7; 7 bases agree with TRBD1. Trimming took 5 bases from V and 3 from J; bases not matched to a gene: 4. There are 13 residues in the CDR3. Germline CDR1 and CDR2: SGHTA and FQGNSA. The CDR3 loop is CASSPGQHYEQYF. The CDR3 DNA sequence: TGTGCCAGCAGCCCGGGACAGCACTACGAGCAGTACTTC. Variable domain in full (rest from reference TRBV7-2 and TRBJ2-7): GAGVSQSPSNKVTEKGKDVELRCDPISGHTALYWYRQSLGQGLEFLIYFQGNSAPDKSGLPSDRFSAERTGGSVSTLTIQRTQQEDSAVYLCASSPGQHYEQYFGPGTRLTVT.

This clonotype was detected only a few times. The chain carries TRBV29-1 and TRBJ2-5; 8 bases match TRBD2. V was clipped by 7 bases and J by 7 bases; unmatched bases: 8. Germline CDR1 and CDR2: SQVTM and ANQGSEA. This CDR3 is built from 12 residues. The CDR3 DNA sequence: TGCAGCGCCCCGGGACTAGAGATGACCCAGTACTTC. Its protein product is CSAPGLEMTQYF.

The sample holds many counts of this clonotype. The chain links TRBV4-3 to TRBJ2-5, with D perhaps TRBD2 (6 bases). The length of the CDR3 is 19 residues. Per the germline V gene, CDR1 is LGHNA and CDR2 is YSLEER. V lost 8 bases and J lost 3, with 31 bases in between. Written as DNA, the CDR3 is TGCGCCAGCGCCAGGGAATACCAGCGGGTGACGGATATAGAAGAGACCCAGTACTTC. This sequence encodes CASAREYQRVTDIEETQYF.

This clonotype was seen many times. This may be a read error, as it is one base from a much larger clone. The chain couples TRBV5-1 to TRBJ1-1; 9 bases are a match to TRBD1. CDR3 length: 14 residues. CDR1 and CDR2 from the germline V gene are SGHRS and YFSETQ. The CDR3 nucleotides read TGCTCCAGCAGCTTGGGACAGGGACGGACTGAAGCTTTCTTT. Protein sequence: CSSSLGQGRTEAFF.

This clonotype was picked up many times. The J gene is TRBJ1-1, the V gene TRBV5-1; 10 nucleotides agree with TRBD1. Per the germline V gene, CDR1 is SGHRS and CDR2 is YFSETQ. This CDR3 comprises 15 residues. V was clipped by 3 bases and J by 1 base; unmatched bases: 3. The CDR3 nucleotides read TGCGCCAGCAGCTCCCGGGACAGGGGGAACACTGAAGCTTTCTTT. This encodes CASSSRDRGNTEAFF. The entire variable domain, with the rest obtained from reference TRBV5-1 and TRBJ1-1, is as follows: KAGVTQTPRYLIKTRGQQVTLSCSPISGHRSVSWYQQTPGQGLQFLFEYFSETQRNKGNFPGRFSGRQFSNSRSEMNVSTLELGDSALYLCASSSRDRGNTEAFFGQGTRLTVV.

This clonotype was seen more than once but under ten times. V and J are TRBV9 and TRBJ2-2, with D perhaps matching TRBD2 (5 bases). Deletions cut 0 bases from V and 6 bases from J, with 12 bases between. From germline, CDR1 is SGDLS and CDR2 YYNGEE. The CDR3 totals 15 residues. Here the CDR3 reads CASSVVVGAAGELFF. The CDR3 bases are TGTGCCAGCAGCGTAGTCGTGGGAGCGGCCGGGGAGCTGTTTTTT. The complete variable domain, with remaining parts taken from reference TRBV9 and TRBJ2-2, reads DSGVTQTPKHLITATGQRVTLRCSPRSGDLSVYWYQQSLDQGLQFLIQYYNGEERAKGNILERFSAQQFPDLHSELNLSSLELGDSALYFCASSVVVGAAGELFFGEGSRLTVL.

The CDR3 DNA follows: TGTGCCAGCAGTTACTCGAGAGGTGGACTGAATTCACCCCTCCACTTT. This codes for CASSYSRGGLNSPLHF. J is TRBJ1-6 and V is TRBV6-5; D remains unclear. Trimming cost V 0 bases and J 7 bases, with 13 bases left between them. The CDR3 contains 16 residues. Germline V gives CDR1 MNHEY, CDR2 SVGAGI.

This clonotype showed up many times. The CDR3 DNA sequence: TGCCTTGTCCAGGGAGACAATGAGCAGTTCTTC. Protein product: CLVQGDNEQFF. The chain joins TRBV20-1 to TRBJ2-1; D may correspond to TRBD1 or TRBD2 (5 bases each). Germline V gives CDR1 DFQATT, CDR2 SNEGSKA (reference sequence). CDR3 length equals 11 residues.

This clonotype appeared once. An end of the junction differs from the germline gene, which may be a read error. This chain connects TRBV19 to TRBJ1-2; 9 bases agree with TRBD1. The germline V gene has CDR1 LNHDA and CDR2 SQIVND (reference sequence). The CDR3 runs 16 residues. Here the CDR3 DNA reads TGTGCCAGTAGTTCACACCCGGACAGGGGAGACTATGGCGACACCTTC. This gives the protein CASSSHPDRGDYGDTF.

The chain is built from TRBV30 and TRBJ2-3; D uncertain. Germline assignment: CDR1 GTSNPN and CDR2 SVGIG (reference sequence). CDR3 size: 14 residues. The germline V and J ends were trimmed by 0 bases and 1 base, with 8 bases remaining between them. CDR3 loop: CAWSVIQGTDTQYF. The CDR3, as DNA: TGTGCCTGGAGTGTAATCCAGGGCACAGATACGCAGTATTTT.

The chain combines TRBV7-3 with TRBJ2-1, with TRBD2 matching 8 bases. CDR3 length: 16 residues. Germline CDR1 is SGHTA and CDR2 is FQGTGA. Trimming cost V 5 bases and J 4 bases; bases outside gene matches: 10. CDR3 DNA sequence: TGTGCCAGCAGCCCTCGGGGGGGAGCCGGTTACAATGAGCAGTTCTTC. This sequence encodes CASSPRGGAGYNEQFF.

The sample holds many counts of this clonotype. The V call is TRBV6-1, the J call TRBJ2-2; D perhaps matches TRBD2 (5 bases). Germline values: CDR1 MNHNS, CDR2 SASEGT. V shed 11 bases and J shed 1 base, with 17 bases lying between them. This CDR3 contains 15 residues. CDR3: CASGLADLNTGELFF. CDR3 in DNA: TGTGCCTCTGGACTGGCGGATTTGAACACCGGGGAGCTGTTTTTT.

J is TRBJ1-5 and V is TRBV6-2 or TRBV6-3; the D is unclear. The germline V gene encodes CDR1 MNHEY and CDR2 SVGEGT. This CDR3 comprises 15 residues. V lost 2 bases to trimming and J lost 0 bases, with 8 bases between them. The CDR3: CASSYRTDSNQPQHF. The CDR3 bases are TGTGCCAGCAGTTACCGGACGGATAGCAATCAGCCCCAGCATTTT.

This clonotype was observed once. At one of its ends the junction is not consistent with the germline gene, which may arise from a read error. The chain joins TRBV12-3 or TRBV12-4 to TRBJ2-5; 9 positions agree with TRBD1. The CDR3 loop spans 17 amino acids. This chain's CDR3 is CASCLEYRDRVEETQYF. The CDR3 DNA follows: TGTGCCAGCTGTTTGGAATACCGGGACAGGGTCGAGGAGACCCAGTACTTC.

This chain connects TRBV28 to TRBJ2-7, with 8 bases fitting TRBD1. From germline, CDR1 is MDHEN and CDR2 SYDVKM. The CDR3 contains 15 residues. The ends lost 6 bases at V and 1 base at J; junction bases unmatched: 8. CDR3 sequence: CASRSTGTGSYEQYF. CDR3 nucleotides: TGTGCCAGCAGATCCACCGGGACAGGATCCTACGAGCAGTACTTC.

This chain connects TRBV28 to TRBJ2-7, with TRBD2 as a possible D gene (5 bases). Germline V lookup: CDR1 MDHEN, CDR2 SYDVKM. CDR3 length: 13 residues. Trimming removed 1 base from V and 2 bases from J, with 6 bases in between. The CDR3 loop reads CASSLFGAYEQYF. CDR3 DNA sequence: TGTGCCAGCAGTTTATTCGGGGCCTACGAGCAGTACTTC.

The chain has TRBV9 and TRBJ2-7; D is possibly TRBD2 (6 bases). The germline CDR1 and CDR2 sequences are SGDLS and YYNGEE. The CDR3 spans 14 residues. Trimming removed 5 bases at V and 6 bases at J, with 18 bases between. The CDR3 region is CASSGGTHTGEQYF. The CDR3 DNA follows: TGTGCCAGCAGTGGGGGGACTCATACAGGCGAGCAGTACTTC.

This clonotype has a count of ten or more. Here the CDR3 DNA reads TGTGCCAGCAGCCAAGGTGGGATTTCGGGAGGGGGCACAGATACGCAGTATTTT. This translates into CASSQGGISGGGTDTQYF. The chain joins TRBV4-2 to TRBJ2-3; 8 nucleotides line up with TRBD2. V was clipped by 1 base and J by 1 base; unmatched bases: 10. The CDR3 is made up of 18 amino acids. Germline values: CDR1 LGHNA, CDR2 YNFKEQ.

V is TRBV3-1 and J is TRBJ2-1; TRBD1 agrees at 7 bases. CDR3 length: 16 residues. CDR1 LGHDT and CDR2 YNNKEL come from the germline V gene (reference sequence). The J segment lost 7 bases and the V segment lost 0 bases, leaving 9 bases of the junction unmatched. The CDR3 loop is CASSQDFERQGNEQFF. CDR3 nucleotide sequence: TGTGCCAGCAGCCAAGATTTCGAGAGACAGGGTAATGAGCAGTTCTTC.

This sequence joins TRBV12-3 or TRBV12-4 and TRBJ1-1; D is perhaps TRBD1 (5 bases). The ends were cut back, 5 bases at V and 1 base at J, with 14 bases in the middle. The CDR3 length is 15 residues. CDR3 residues: CASSLLRVKNTEAFF. The DNA for the CDR3 is TGTGCCAGCAGTCTTCTCAGGGTTAAGAACACTGAAGCTTTCTTT.

The V gene is TRBV20-1, the J gene TRBJ2-1; D is tentatively TRBD1 or TRBD2 (6 bases each). The CDR3 contains 14 residues. CDR1 and CDR2 (germline): DFQATT, SNEGSKA (reference sequence). Deletions cut 0 bases from V and 9 bases from J, with 15 bases between. The CDR3 sequence is CSAREGTSGFEQFF. The CDR3 DNA sequence: TGCAGTGCTAGAGAGGGGACAAGCGGGTTTGAGCAGTTCTTC.